A single sample gave rise to the 32 T cell receptor beta chains below, sequenced in a study of post-analysis software for immune sequencing data. Study results and caveats: In patients, TRBV5-6, TRBV5-1 and TRBV20-1 belonged to roughly 5 TRBV segments found more frequently than in controls.

These receptors' antigens are unknown. cDNA libraries for TCR beta contained unique molecular identifiers. From the PCR reads, TCRdb called clonotypes with MiXCR, one entry per CDR3 protein. The profile covers some 690,000 distinct CDR3 sequences, with around 64% appearing a single time and 11% taken by the ten largest. Specimen: blood. Receptors originate from a girl aged 2 to 9 with multiple sclerosis.

This chain links TRBV6-2 or TRBV6-3 with TRBJ2-1; tentative D call: TRBD1 (6 bases). CDR3 length equals 17 residues. V lost 0 bases, J lost 7 bases, and 19 bases lay in between. The germline gives CDR1 MNHEY, CDR2 SVGEGT. The CDR3 loop reads CASSYSPGVGPTNEQFF. CDR3 nucleotides: TGTGCCAGCAGTTACTCCCCAGGGGTAGGGCCTACTAATGAGCAGTTCTTC.

The chain is built from TRBV18 and TRBJ1-5; tentatively, D is TRBD1 (5 bases). CDR3 length: 16 residues. CDR1 and CDR2 (germline): KGHSH, LQKENI. Trimming left V 2 bases short and J 0 bases short, with 11 bases between. The CDR3 is CASSPSHGGSNQPQHF. In DNA, the CDR3 is TGTGCCAGCTCACCAAGCCATGGGGGTAGCAATCAGCCCCAGCATTTT.

The V gene is TRBV7-9, the J gene TRBJ1-1; 7 bases align to TRBD1. The V segment lost 5 bases and the J segment 4 bases; nucleotides outside the gene matches: 10. Germline CDR1 reads SEHNR; CDR2 reads FQNEAQ (reference sequence). This CDR3 has 15 residues. The CDR3: CASSLETGMTTEAFF. In DNA form, the CDR3 reads TGTGCCAGCAGCCTAGAGACAGGGATGACCACTGAAGCTTTCTTT.

This chain connects TRBV12-3 or TRBV12-4 to TRBJ2-7; 7 positions agree with TRBD2. The J call may be mistaken, given a closer DNA end match to TRBJ2-5. The CDR3 runs to 13 residues. This CDR3 reads CASSSGGWETQYF. In DNA form, the CDR3 reads TGTGCCAGCAGTTCGGGAGGTTGGGAGACCCAGTACTTC.

V is TRBV29-1 and J is TRBJ2-5; unclear D gene. The germline gives CDR1 SQVTM, CDR2 ANQGSEA. The CDR3 length is 13 residues. V shed 4 bases and J shed 5 bases, with 14 bases lying between them. CDR3 residues: CSVALRAVETQYF. The CDR3 DNA reads TGCAGCGTTGCTCTCCGGGCCGTGGAGACCCAGTACTTC.

The chain is built from TRBV12-3 or TRBV12-4 and TRBJ2-5; maybe TRBD1 (6 bases). CDR3 size: 15 residues. Trimming took 7 bases from V and 2 from J, leaving 17 bases between them. CDR3 protein: CASKHRRTAQETQYF. CDR3 in DNA: TGTGCCAGCAAACACAGACGGACAGCTCAAGAGACCCAGTACTTC.

As to this clonotype: A junction end diverges from the germline sequence, so it may reflect a read error. The chain couples TRBV5-1 to TRBJ2-1; D gene ambiguous. This CDR3 has 18 amino acids. The germline gives CDR1 SGHRS, CDR2 YFSETQ. The CDR3, as DNA: TGCGCCAGTAGCTTGGCCTTCGGGCCGACAAGCTCCTACAATGAGCAGTTCTTC. This sequence encodes CASSLAFGPTSSYNEQFF.

The chain carries TRBV7-9 and TRBJ2-1; TRBD1 matches 11 bases. The trim removed 0 bases at V and 3 bases at J, leaving 1 base unmatched. This CDR3 is 16 amino acids long. Germline lookup yields CDR1 SEHNR and CDR2 FQNEAQ (reference sequence). In DNA form, the CDR3 reads TGTGCCAGCAGCTTAGCGGGACAGGGGGACTACAATGAGCAGTTCTTC. Translation: CASSLAGQGDYNEQFF.

The J gene is TRBJ1-3, the V gene TRBV10-3; D is unclear. Trimming pared 4 bases from V and 8 bases from J, leaving 15 bases between. The CDR3 extends over 14 amino acids. Germline CDR1 reads ENHRY; CDR2 reads SYGVKD. The CDR3 DNA reads TGTGCCATCAGTGTGGACGGCCCGCGAGACACCATATATTTT. It yields the protein CAISVDGPRDTIYF.

The chain employs TRBV29-1 and TRBJ2-1; TRBD1 agrees at 12 bases. The ends lost 8 bases at V and 5 bases at J; junction bases unmatched: 10. In germline, CDR1 is SQVTM, CDR2 ANQGSEA. The CDR3 totals 15 residues. In nucleotides, the CDR3 is TGCAGCACCAGTCCGGGACAGGGGGCTAACAATGAGCAGTTCTTC. Protein: CSTSPGQGANNEQFF.

The chain employs TRBV7-9 and TRBJ2-5, with D possibly being TRBD2 (7 bases). Trimming removed 5 bases from V and 5 bases from J, with 21 bases in between. Germline CDR1 is SEHNR and CDR2 is FQNEAQ (reference sequence). There are 16 residues in the CDR3. The CDR3 here is CASSPITAGAGETQYF. The CDR3 region has the DNA TGTGCCAGCAGCCCTATAACTGCGGGGGCCGGGGAGACCCAGTACTTC.

The chain uses TRBV6-5 and TRBJ1-5; 8 bases are shared with TRBD1. The CDR3 loop spans 15 amino acids. V was clipped by 5 bases and J by 6 bases; unmatched bases: 9. Germline V lookup: CDR1 MNHEY, CDR2 SVGAGI. The DNA of the CDR3 is TGTGCCAGCAGTCCTCAAGCAGGGGGCCTTCAGCCCCAGCATTTT. Protein: CASSPQAGGLQPQHF.

The chain couples TRBV5-1 to TRBJ2-2, with 9 nucleotides matching TRBD2. The CDR3 extends over 16 amino acids. Trimming cost V 4 bases and J 7 bases; bases outside gene matches: 11. Germline V lookup: CDR1 SGHRS, CDR2 YFSETQ. The CDR3 nucleotides are TGCGCCAGCAGCCTTACCTCGGGACTAGCTGGCGGGGAGCTGTTTTTT. Its translation: CASSLTSGLAGGELFF.

CDR3 loop: CASSYETSGGREQFF. CDR3 nucleotides: TGTGCCAGCAGTTACGAGACTAGCGGGGGCCGGGAGCAGTTCTTC. The chain joins TRBV6-2 or TRBV6-3 to TRBJ2-1; TRBD2 aligns across 12 bases. Germline V CDR1 and CDR2: MNHEY, SVGEGT. The CDR3 contains 15 residues. V dropped 2 bases and J dropped 10; count of bases not matched to a gene: 6.

The chain has TRBV21-1 and TRBJ1-1; TRBD1, the table's D call, lacks a check against the DNA. TRBV21-1 constitutes a pseudogene. This CDR3 has 16 amino acids. In DNA form, the CDR3 reads TGTGCCAGCAGCAAAGGACAGGGCGATCAAGTCACTGAAGCTTTCTTT. Residues: CASSKGQGDQVTEAFF.

The rearrangement uses TRBV12-3 or TRBV12-4 and TRBJ1-6; D is unresolved. Trimming left V 6 bases short and J 8 bases short, with 11 bases between. CDR3 size: 13 residues. CDR3 DNA sequence: TGTGCCAGCAGGCGTCGTACGGATTCACCCCTCCACTTT. It encodes CASRRRTDSPLHF.

This clonotype was detected a few times. The gene calls are TRBV7-2 and TRBJ2-5; 7 positions match TRBD1. The V segment lost 5 bases and the J segment 2 bases; nucleotides outside the gene matches: 8. The germline gives CDR1 SGHTA, CDR2 FQGNSA. CDR3 size: 15 residues. CDR3 sequence: CASSPDRVGQETQYF. Here the CDR3 DNA reads TGTGCCAGCAGCCCCGACAGGGTTGGACAAGAGACCCAGTACTTC. Full variable domain (remainder filled in from reference TRBV7-2 and TRBJ2-5): GAGVSQSPSNKVTEKGKDVELRCDPISGHTALYWYRQSLGQGLEFLIYFQGNSAPDKSGLPSDRFSAERTGGSVSTLTIQRTQQEDSAVYLCASSPDRVGQETQYFGPGTRLLVL.

Only one count was recorded for this clonotype. V usage is TRBV9 and J usage is TRBJ2-2; possibly TRBD1 for D (5 bases). The length of the CDR3 is 13 residues. The V gene lost 0 bases and the J gene lost 6 bases, with 6 bases spanning the gap. Germline loops: CDR1 SGDLS, CDR2 YYNGEE. The CDR3 DNA is TGTGCCAGCAGCGTAGTAGGGGCCGGGGAGCTGTTTTTT. Its protein product is CASSVVGAGELFF.

The CDR3 loop reads CASSPGFYEQYF. For the CDR3, the DNA is TGTGCCAGCAGTCCCGGATTCTACGAGCAGTACTTC. V gene TRBV27 combines with J gene TRBJ2-7, with D unresolved. Trimming removed 5 bases at V and 3 bases at J, with 8 bases between. The CDR3 runs 12 residues. Germline V gene data show CDR1 as MNHEY and CDR2 as SMNVEV (reference sequence).

The rearrangement uses TRBV20-1 and TRBJ2-5; 16 bases are a match to TRBD2. Germline V gives CDR1 DFQATT, CDR2 SNEGSKA (reference sequence). CDR3 length: 15 residues. V trimming: 2 bases; J trimming: 10 bases; junction bases outside the gene matches: 7. Here the CDR3 reads CSARRGTSGGADQYF. CDR3 bases: TGCAGTGCTAGACGCGGGACTAGCGGGGGGGCGGACCAGTACTTC.

This sequence joins TRBV5-1 and TRBJ2-1; tentatively, D is TRBD1 (5 bases). V was trimmed by 0 bases and J by 3 bases, leaving 19 bases between them. Per germline, CDR1 SGHRS and CDR2 YFSETQ. The CDR3 is 18 residues long. The CDR3 spells CASSLGSIGASVYNEQFF. CDR3 bases: TGCGCCAGCAGCTTGGGTAGTATAGGGGCCTCAGTCTACAATGAGCAGTTCTTC. Full variable domain (remainder filled in from reference TRBV5-1 and TRBJ2-1): KAGVTQTPRYLIKTRGQQVTLSCSPISGHRSVSWYQQTPGQGLQFLFEYFSETQRNKGNFPGRFSGRQFSNSRSEMNVSTLELGDSALYLCASSLGSIGASVYNEQFFGPGTRLTVL.

The chain has TRBV20-1 and TRBJ2-7, with 10 bases matching TRBD2. This CDR3 spans 16 amino acids. V lost 2 bases and J lost 6; bases outside the gene matches: 13. The germline gives CDR1 DFQATT, CDR2 SNEGSKA (reference sequence). CDR3 nucleotide sequence: TGCAGTGCTAGACTAGCGGGAGCTGTGGAGTCGGGCGAGCAGTACTTC. Its translation is CSARLAGAVESGEQYF.

J is TRBJ2-1 and V is TRBV5-5, with a tentative D call TRBD1 (6 bases). Trimming shortened V by 4 bases and J by 6 bases, and 20 bases separated the two germline ends. The V gene's germline CDR1 is SGHKS and CDR2 YYEKEE (reference sequence). This CDR3 has 16 amino acids. CDR3 sequence reads: CASSNRLQGSGNEQFF. For the CDR3, the DNA is TGTGCCAGCAGCAACCGGCTACAGGGATCGGGCAATGAGCAGTTCTTC.

The rearrangement uses TRBV5-8 and TRBJ2-5; D may be TRBD1 (5 bases). The CDR3 is 15 amino acids. V lost 3 bases, J lost 2 bases, and 14 bases lay in between. Germline CDR1 reads SGHTS; CDR2 reads YDEGEE. CDR3 coding DNA: TGTGCCAGCAGCTGGGGCAAAGGGCTTCAAGAGACCCAGTACTTC. Translated, it gives CASSWGKGLQETQYF.

The rearrangement uses TRBV7-9 and TRBJ2-5; no clear D gene. CDR1 and CDR2 (germline): SEHNR, FQNEAQ (reference sequence). Trimming took 6 bases from V and 1 from J, leaving 18 bases between them. The CDR3 extends over 16 amino acids. The chain's CDR3 is CASSSPFPRVQETQYF. The CDR3 nucleotides are TGTGCCAGCAGTTCCCCTTTCCCGAGAGTCCAAGAGACCCAGTACTTC.

V gene TRBV20-1 combines with J gene TRBJ2-7, with 9 nucleotides matching TRBD2. The J segment lost 3 bases and the V segment lost 2 bases, leaving 2 bases of the junction unmatched. CDR1 DFQATT and CDR2 SNEGSKA come from the germline V gene (reference sequence). The CDR3 runs to 13 residues. The CDR3 DNA sequence: TGCAGTGCTAGACTAGCGGGACTCTACGAGCAGTACTTC. This translates into CSARLAGLYEQYF.

The V gene is TRBV5-1, the J gene TRBJ2-1, with TRBD2 matching over 7 bases. Looked up from germline, CDR1 is SGHRS and CDR2 is YFSETQ. Trimming at V came to 5 bases and at J to 4 bases, leaving 9 bases not matched to a gene. The CDR3 loop spans 15 amino acids. The DNA of the CDR3 is TGCGCCAGCAGGTACCGGGAGGTAGCATACAATGAGCAGTTCTTC. Translated: CASRYREVAYNEQFF.

This clonotype appeared a few times. The chain is built from TRBV29-1 and TRBJ2-3, with D perhaps TRBD1 (5 bases). The V and J ends lost 4 bases and 2 bases respectively, with 13 bases between them. From germline, CDR1 is SQVTM and CDR2 ANQGSEA. The length of the CDR3 is 14 residues. Here the CDR3 DNA reads TGCAGCGTTGGAACAGGAACTTTCACAGATACGCAGTATTTT. This codes for CSVGTGTFTDTQYF.

A few counts support this clonotype. The V gene is TRBV5-1, the J gene TRBJ2-7, with 7 bases matching TRBD1. This CDR3 comprises 14 residues. V trimming: 4 bases; J trimming: 5 bases; junction bases outside the gene matches: 9. CDR1 SGHRS and CDR2 YFSETQ come from the germline V gene. The CDR3 is CASSPRTGIHEQYF. The CDR3 DNA reads as TGCGCCAGCAGCCCCCGGACAGGTATACACGAGCAGTACTTC.

The rearrangement joins TRBV2 to TRBJ2-1; 9 nucleotides agree with TRBD2. Trimming at V came to 7 bases and at J to 5 bases, leaving 9 bases not matched to a gene. The CDR3 runs to 15 residues. Germline lookup yields CDR1 SNHLY and CDR2 FYNNEI. Here the CDR3 DNA reads TGTGCCAGCATTTCGGCGGGAGGGCCCCACAATGAGCAGTTCTTC. Encoded protein: CASISAGGPHNEQFF.

In DNA, the CDR3 is TGTGCCAGCAGTGAGGACAGGGCCAAAAACATTCAGTACTTC. Amino acids: CASSEDRAKNIQYF. The genes are TRBV25-1 and TRBJ2-4; 7 bases map to TRBD1. The junction had 0 bases not matched to a gene; V was cut back by 3 bases and J by 1 base. The CDR3 extends over 14 amino acids. Germline V gene data show CDR1 as MGHDK and CDR2 as SYGVNS.

The CDR3 loop is CASSPTSGTSYNEQFF. The CDR3 DNA reads as TGCGCCAGCAGCCCAACTAGCGGGACCTCCTACAATGAGCAGTTCTTC. The rearrangement links TRBV5-1 to TRBJ2-1, with 10 bases aligning to TRBD2. This CDR3 spans 16 amino acids. J gave up 0 bases and V 4 bases, and 4 bases lay outside the gene matches. CDR1 is SGHRS, CDR2 YFSETQ, per germline.